This T cell receptor (beta chain) is drawn from a study of shared clonotypes between healthy human individuals. Study-level background: Three CD4 naive, three CD4 memory, two CD8 naive and one CD8 memory plate were used per donor.

The assay was immunoSEQ multiplex PCR, and TCRdb's table has in-frame clones only and misses some. Of around 510,000 clones listed, roughly 95% are singletons. This TCR was recovered from a young woman in good health. The specimen was naive CD4+ T cells sorted from blood. Sample subset: CD45RA+ positively selected.

In DNA form, the CDR3 reads TGTGCCACCAGCAGACCTCCGGGTGATAGCAATGAGCAGTTCTTC. Translation: CATSRPPGDSNEQFF. The chain couples TRBV15 to TRBJ2-1, with unresolved D. The V gene lost 2 bases and the J gene lost 6 bases, with 14 bases spanning the gap. The CDR3 extends over 15 amino acids. Germline V gene sequence: CDR1 LNHNV, CDR2 YYDKDF (reference sequence).